This T cell receptor beta chain was identified during a study of T-cell reconstitution after alpha-beta-depleted transplantation in children (dated by TCRdb to between 2015 and 2016). Study-wide context: The study quantitatively tracked T-cell immune reconstitution after TCRalphabeta/CD19-depleted allogeneic hematopoietic cell transplantation in children using TCR repertoire profiling.

This clonotype was picked up many times. No antigen is known for it. Base qualities are not at hand, and no much larger clone is one base apart. The library was generated by PCR. The instrument was an Illumina HiSeq 2500. TCR library preparation used molecular barcoding, with unique molecular identifiers applied to normalize quantification of the TCRbeta repertoire. Using fastp trimming at Q25 and MiXCR clonotype assembly, TCRdb reanalyzed the public sequencing data and kept in-frame beta chains. All rows with the same CDR3 protein become a single entry with the most common DNA and genes. The sample records about 270,000 distinct CDR3 sequences, 9.9% of which are singletons. The top ten hold over 9% of the sample. The germline V end is reduced by 8 bases and the J end by 3 bases; junction bases left unmatched: 7. The CDR3 contains 13 residues, cysteine and phenylalanine counted. Only the CDR3 DNA stays, 39 bases, in frame from base 1.

This clonotype originated in a human donor who donated a stem cell graft to a child with SCID. Source: PBMCs from the stem cell graft donor, taken from the stem cell graft. In this chain, TRBV12-3 or TRBV12-4 is recombined with TRBJ2-7; 7 nucleotides in the junction match TRBD1. The nucleotides read TGTGCCAGCGGGGGACAGCCCTTCTACGAGCAGTACTTC. It translates as CASGGQPFYEQYF.